This is a list of T cell receptor beta chains from one sample in a study of early T cells in non-severe SARS-CoV-2 infection. TCRdb ran MiXCR on the 5' RACE reads and lists one entry per CDR3 protein. Among about 67,000 distinct CDR3 sequences listed, 9% to 10% were seen once. Sequencing was performed on whole blood, taken at baseline. The receptors here all came from an adult who was a healthcare worker with PCR-confirmed SARS-CoV-2 infection or an uninfected control (not recorded which). Both conserved end residues are part of each CDR3. D genes are given only for firm matches. Where a row states a size, it is once, few, many or the class of an expanded clone; other rows omit it.

>NA|TRBJ1-1|many|TRBV28
TGTGCCAGCATTAGGGGGGGTTTAGACACTGAAGCTTTCTTT
CASIRGGLDTEAFF
>TRBD1|TRBJ2-7|NA|TRBV29-1
TGCAGCGCAAAGACAGGGTCAGGCTACGAGCAGTACTTC
CSAKTGSGYEQYF
>NA|TRBJ1-3|many|TRBV28
TGTGCCAGCAGTAAAGGACAGTTTGGAAACACCATATATTTT
CASSKGQFGNTIYF
>NA|TRBJ2-2|NA|TRBV5-4
TGTGCCAGCAACCCGGGGACGAACACCGGGGAGCTGTTTTTT
CASNPGTNTGELFF
>NA|TRBJ2-7|many|TRBV7-2
TGTGCCAGCAGCCCCGGACAGATCTCCGCCTACGAGCAGTACTTC
CASSPGQISAYEQYF
>TRBD1|TRBJ1-4|NA|TRBV6-2/TRBV6-3
TGTGCCAGCAGTTACGAAGGGGGCGGAGAAAAACTGTTTTTT
CASSYEGGGEKLFF
>TRBD2|TRBJ2-1|few|TRBV6-5
TGTGCCAGTAATCTAGCGGGCTCCTACAATGAGCAGTTCTTC
CASNLAGSYNEQFF
>NA|TRBJ1-2|NA|TRBV4-3
TGCGCCAGCAGCCATCGGACCCTCCAATATGGCTACACCTTC
CASSHRTLQYGYTF
>NA|TRBJ2-5|NA|TRBV6-5
TGTGCCAGCAGTTTAACCGGGACCAGGACCCAGTACTTC
CASSLTGTRTQYF
>TRBD1|TRBJ1-2|many|TRBV6-6
TGTGCCAGCAGTTACGCGGGACAGCAATATGGCTACACCTTC
CASSYAGQQYGYTF
>TRBD2|TRBJ2-5|many|TRBV6-2/TRBV6-3
TGTGCCAGCAGTGCAGGGACTAGCTCTGAGACCCAGTACTTC
CASSAGTSSETQYF
>NA|TRBJ1-2|NA|TRBV6-1
TGTGCCAGCAAGGCGCTCGGAAAGAACTATGGCTACACCTTC
CASKALGKNYGYTF
>TRBD1|TRBJ1-5|NA|TRBV19
TGTGCCAGTAGTCCTGGACAGGGACCTACTAGCAATCAGCCCCAGCATTTT
CASSPGQGPTSNQPQHF
>NA|TRBJ1-6|few|TRBV28
TGTGCCAGCAGTGATTTTCCTTCACCCCTCCACTTT
CASSDFPSPLHF
>TRBD2|TRBJ2-3|few|TRBV7-2
TGTGCCAGCAGCTTTGGGGCGGGAGGAGGGGCAGATACGCAGTATTTT
CASSFGAGGGADTQYF
>NA|TRBJ2-7|few|TRBV5-5
TGTGCCAGCAGCGGGGACAACGGCCACGAGCAGTACTTC
CASSGDNGHEQYF
>TRBD1|TRBJ2-2|few|TRBV29-1
TGCAGCGTCCGAGACAGGGGCAACACCGGGGAGCTGTTTTTT
CSVRDRGNTGELFF
>TRBD1|TRBJ1-3|many|TRBV9
TGTGCCAGCAGCCCAACGGGACAGGGGGCAGCTGGAAACACCATATATTTT
CASSPTGQGAAGNTIYF
>TRBD2|TRBJ2-1|many|TRBV3-1
TGTGCCAGCAGCCCGGGGGGTAGCGGGACCGCAGGGCAGTTCTTC
CASSPGGSGTAGQFF
>TRBD2|TRBJ2-5|many|TRBV20-1
TGCAGTGCTAGAGCACCTAGCGGGATTGAGACCCAGTACTTC
CSARAPSGIETQYF
>TRBD2|TRBJ2-2|few|TRBV4-1
TGCGCCAGCAGCCCGTTAACTAGCGGGAAGAACACCGGGGAGCTGTTTTTT
CASSPLTSGKNTGELFF
>NA|TRBJ2-1|many|TRBV12-3/TRBV12-4
TGTGCCAGCAGTTTTGGTGGAGTCTACAATGAGCAGTTCTTC
CASSFGGVYNEQFF
>NA|TRBJ1-2|few|TRBV29-1
TGCAGCGTCCCGTCCGTAGGTTTAGGCTACACCTTC
CSVPSVGLGYTF
>NA|TRBJ2-1|many|TRBV10-3
TGTGCCATCAGCGAGGACAATCGCGAGCAGTTCTTC
CAISEDNREQFF
>NA|TRBJ2-1|many|TRBV20-1
TGCAGTGCTAGAGGGGAGTCCTACAATGAGCAGTTCTTC
CSARGESYNEQFF
>NA|TRBJ1-1|NA|TRBV14
TGTGCCAGCAGCCAAGACTTTCGGGGGCGCCACGAAGCTTTCTTT
CASSQDFRGRHEAFF
>NA|TRBJ1-4|few|TRBV28
TGTGCCAGCAGTTTTGGGGGTGAAAAACTGTTTTTT
CASSFGGEKLFF
>NA|TRBJ2-6|many|TRBV19
TGTGCCAGTACGCCCAGGAGGGACTCTGGGGCCAACGTCCTGACTTTC
CASTPRRDSGANVLTF
>NA|TRBJ1-4|few|TRBV7-2
TGTGCCAGCAGCTCGATGGGGGGGCCTAATGAAAAACTGTTTTTT
CASSSMGGPNEKLFF
>NA|TRBJ2-1|NA|TRBV29-1
TGCAGCGTTCGGGGTCGCCTCCGGATCGATGAGCAGTTCTTC
CSVRGRLRIDEQFF
>TRBD2|TRBJ2-1|few|TRBV3-1
TGTGCCAGCAGCCAGGCGGGAACGGGAGGTGAGCAGTTCTTC
CASSQAGTGGEQFF
>NA|TRBJ1-1|few|TRBV28
TGTGCCAGCAGTTTATCGGTCACCCTGAACACTGAAGCTTTCTTT
CASSLSVTLNTEAFF
>NA|TRBJ1-1|many|TRBV20-1
TGCAGTGCCAAGAACAGGGAAGGGCCTGAAGCTTTCTTT
CSAKNREGPEAFF
>NA|TRBJ1-2|NA|TRBV29-1
TGCAGCGTTGGGGATTCGGACTATGGCTACACCTTC
CSVGDSDYGYTF
>TRBD2|TRBJ2-1|many|TRBV19
TGTGCCAGTAGTATACCCGGCAGAGCGGGAGGGAACAATGAGCAGTTCTTC
CASSIPGRAGGNNEQFF
>NA|TRBJ2-2|few|TRBV19
TGTGCCAGTAGTCGCGAGGGTAGCGGGAACACCGGGGAGCTGTTTTTT
CASSREGSGNTGELFF
>TRBD2|TRBJ2-1|few|TRBV3-1
TGTGCCAGCAGCCAAGACTCCCTAGCGGGAGGGCCGGAGTTCTTC
CASSQDSLAGGPEFF
>NA|TRBJ2-1|many|TRBV7-9
TGTGCCAGCAGCGGGGACACACACTACTACAATGAGCAGTTCTTC
CASSGDTHYYNEQFF
>NA|TRBJ1-5|few|TRBV7-2
TGTGCCAGCAGCTTAGCGCCCTCAAATCAGCCCCAGCATTTT
CASSLAPSNQPQHF
>NA|TRBJ2-5|NA|TRBV7-2
TGTGCCAGCCAAAGGGCCGGAGAGACCCAGTACTTC
CASQRAGETQYF